This entry concerns a single T cell receptor (beta chain). The data stem from a study of blood T cell repertoires in COVID-19. In germline, CDR1 is SGHDN, CDR2 FVKESK. Trimming took 4 bases from V and 5 from J; bases not matched to a gene: 6. The CDR3 length is 15 residues. As originally analysed: Reference gene primer amplification yielded estimated nucleated cell counts. Repertoires were generated with immunoSEQ multiplex PCR, while TCRdb's copy carries only in-frame clones and drops some. Clone size and V and J calls were adopted from that table, with D and trimming inferred from the DNA. The sample holds about 190,000 clones, under 80% seen once.

The TCR was taken from a woman between 45 and 60 years old with acute or convalescent COVID-19. This chain joins TRBV14 and TRBJ2-2; 8 nucleotides align to TRBD1. Material: peripheral blood. The CDR3 region is CASSPWTGWTGELFF. In DNA form, the CDR3 reads TGTGCCAGCAGCCCCTGGACAGGGTGGACCGGGGAGCTGTTTTTT.